Listed below are T cell receptor beta chains from one sample, sequenced in a study of OX40 agonist ivuxolimab in advanced cancers. TCRdb keeps only in-frame clones here, not all; method: immunoSEQ multiplex PCR. The table has around 95,000 clones, under 95% seen once. Source: CD4+ or CD8+ T cells sorted from blood, taken in a trial of the OX40 agonist ivuxolimab. These receptors all come from an adult with an advanced solid tumor such as melanoma, head and neck, liver or kidney cancer. Both conserved end residues are part of each CDR3. A D gene is named only where the DNA matches it firmly. The listing skips clone size in some rows; elsewhere it reads once, few, many or a size class.

abundance	v_gene	j_gene	d_gene	len	CDR3aa	CDR3nt
-	TRBV29-1	TRBJ2-3	-	15	CSADGGSQGPNTQYF	TGCAGCGCTGACGGCGGGTCCCAGGGACCAAATACGCAGTATTTT
-	TRBV28	TRBJ2-2	-	16	CASSFLGVGATGELFF	TGTGCCAGCAGTTTCCTGGGGGTTGGGGCCACCGGGGAGCTGTTTTTT
once	TRBV12-2	TRBJ1-5	-	19	CASRSNPVLRDRGNQPQHF	TGTGCAAGTCGCTCAAACCCCGTACTCCGGGACAGGGGTAATCAGCCCCAGCATTTT
-	TRBV7-2	TRBJ2-2	-	16	CASSLAGGANTGELFF	TGTGCCAGCAGCTTAGCGGGCGGGGCGAACACCGGGGAGCTGTTTTTT
-	TRBV28	TRBJ2-7	TRBD1	14	CASISGTETYEQYF	TGTGCCAGCATCTCCGGGACAGAGACCTACGAGCAGTACTTC
-	TRBV6-1	TRBJ1-4	TRBD1	15	CASSLMDRANEKLFF	TGTGCCAGCAGTCTGATGGACAGGGCCAATGAAAAACTGTTTTTT
-	TRBV29-1	TRBJ2-1	TRBD1	13	CSVEDRRVYEQFF	TGCAGCGTTGAGGACAGGAGAGTCTATGAGCAGTTCTTC
-	TRBV5-1	TRBJ1-1	TRBD1	16	CASSPLAGQGNTEAFF	TGCGCCAGCAGCCCCTTGGCTGGACAGGGGAACACTGAAGCTTTCTTT
-	TRBV28	TRBJ1-2	TRBD1	13	CASTDREEDGYTF	TGTGCCTCCACGGACAGGGAGGAGGATGGCTACACCTTC
-	TRBV29-1	TRBJ1-1	-	15	CSVEASGPRNTEAFF	TGCAGCGTTGAAGCGTCAGGGCCCCGGAACACTGAAGCTTTCTTT
-	TRBV4-3	TRBJ2-1	-	16	CASSQAPGDFYNEQFF	TGCGCCAGCAGCCAAGCCCCGGGGGACTTCTACAATGAGCAGTTCTTC
-	TRBV9	TRBJ2-1	TRBD1	17	CASSTNTQGAGWDEQFF	TGTGCCAGCAGCACTAACACACAGGGGGCAGGGTGGGATGAGCAGTTCTTC
-	TRBV2	TRBJ1-2	-	13	CASNTIWGEGYTF	TGTGCCAGCAATACCATTTGGGGAGAAGGCTACACCTTC
-	TRBV18	TRBJ2-6	-	18	CASSPQRRGISGANVLTF	TGTGCCAGCTCACCTCAGCGGAGGGGGATCTCTGGGGCCAACGTCCTGACTTTC
-	TRBV28	TRBJ1-4	-	14	CASSPLSLGEKLFF	TGTGCCAGCAGTCCCCTCAGTCTTGGGGAAAAACTGTTTTTT
-	TRBV11-2	TRBJ2-3	TRBD1	15	CASSTNRGQFDTQYF	TGTGCCAGCAGCACCAACAGGGGGCAGTTCGATACGCAGTATTTT
-	TRBV4-3	TRBJ2-1	-	15	CASSQEVAGYNEQFF	TGCGCCAGCAGCCAAGAGGTGGCCGGCTACAATGAGCAGTTCTTC
-	TRBV6-5	TRBJ1-6	-	13	CASSEQGNSPLHF	TGTGCCAGCAGCGAGCAAGGGAATTCACCCCTCCACTTT
-	TRBV7-8	TRBJ2-1	-	15	CASSIIAGGDNEQFF	TGTGCCAGCAGCATAATCGCGGGTGGGGACAATGAGCAGTTCTTC
-	TRBV2	TRBJ2-3	TRBD1	15	CASRVQGTVRDTQYF	TGTGCCAGCAGGGTACAGGGGACCGTTCGGGATACGCAGTATTTT
-	TRBV6-5	TRBJ2-7	-	14	CASSYSPGNYEQYF	TGTGCCAGCAGTTACTCACCAGGTAACTACGAGCAGTACTTC
-	TRBV7-8	TRBJ1-1	-	16	CASSLDVQGMNTEAFF	TGTGCCAGCAGCTTAGATGTGCAGGGCATGAACACTGAAGCTTTCTTT
-	TRBV7-2	TRBJ2-6	-	14	CASSFQPGANVLTF	TGTGCCAGCAGCTTCCAGCCTGGGGCCAACGTCCTGACTTTC
-	TRBV28	TRBJ2-7	-	13	CASNLAPTYEQYF	TGTGCCAGCAATCTGGCCCCCACTTACGAGCAGTACTTC
-	TRBV5-4	TRBJ2-7	TRBD1	15	CASSPDRARGNEQYF	TGTGCCAGCAGCCCGGACAGGGCCCGGGGAAACGAGCAGTACTTC
-	TRBV10-3	TRBJ2-2	TRBD1	14	CAISRTGLDGELFF	TGTGCCATCAGTAGGACAGGCTTGGACGGGGAGCTGTTTTTT
-	TRBV27	TRBJ1-5	TRBD1	13	CASSSDRVQPQHF	TGTGCCAGCAGTTCCGACAGGGTTCAGCCCCAGCATTTT
-	TRBV4-3	TRBJ1-1	-	13	CASSAQWNTEAFF	TGCGCCAGCAGCGCTCAGTGGAACACTGAAGCTTTCTTT